This T cell receptor (beta chain) came from a study of blood T cell repertoires in COVID-19. As for the study in general: Donors in the United States, Italy and Spain gave samples during acute or convalescent COVID-19. PBMCs, B-cell-depleted T cells, or T cells were the source of the cDNA or gDNA that made up the material.

In the original processing: Amplified reference gene primers provided the basis for estimating nucleated cell counts. Sequenced by immunoSEQ multiplex PCR; TCRdb stores in-frame clones only, minus some. From that table come the V and J calls and clone size; the DNA was used to work out D and trimming. The repertoire holds around 250,000 clones, with roughly 89% as singletons. CDR3 length equals 18 residues. The germline gives CDR1 LGHNA, CDR2 YSLEER. V gave up 4 bases and J gave up 0 bases; unmatched junction bases: 9. The sequence was obtained from an older woman with COVID-19, enrolled during active disease. Sequenced sample: peripheral blood. V is TRBV4-3 and J is TRBJ2-6; 7 bases are shared with TRBD1. The CDR3: CASSREGQVRSGANVLTF. CDR3 in DNA: TGCGCCAGCAGCCGCGAAGGACAGGTCCGCTCTGGGGCCAACGTCCTGACTTTC.